This TCR beta chain is drawn from a study of T cell responses to AZD1222 COVID-19 vaccine. Notes on the study in general: Clonal diversity was possibly underestimated, and white British individuals and females predominated among donors. Repertoire sampling occurred only after the peak T cell response.

Profiling relied on immunoSEQ multiplex PCR, and the TCRdb table lists in-frame clones only, not all of them. The data show under 200,000 clones, 88% seen once. V was pared by 4 bases and J by 2 bases, with 16 bases between. The germline V gene encodes CDR1 SGHRS and CDR2 YFSETQ. CDR3 length: 15 residues. In regard to this clone: Its target is not known.

Specimen: peripheral blood, collected 28 days after the second AZD1222 dose. The chain has TRBV5-1 and TRBJ2-7, with D perhaps TRBD1 or TRBD2 (6 bases each). The TCR sequence derives from an adult who received the AZD1222 COVID-19 vaccine. This CDR3 is CASSLWGDNAYEQYF. As DNA, the CDR3 is TGCGCCAGCAGCCTCTGGGGGGACAATGCCTACGAGCAGTACTTC.